These T cell receptor beta chains were read from a single sample in a study of blood T cell repertoires in COVID-19. Sequencing used immunoSEQ multiplex PCR; TCRdb keeps in-frame clones, though not all of them. The table shows tens of thousands of clones, with about 90% occurring only once. Sequenced sample: peripheral blood. The source is a woman aged 50 to 60 in a cohort sampled during active COVID-19. CDR3s include the opening cysteine and the closing phenylalanine or tryptophan. D genes are given only for firm matches. Expanded clones get a size class; other rows say once, few or many, or leave the size out.

d_call clone_size j_call v_call cdr3_length cdr3_aa cdr3_nt
TRBD2 . TRBJ2-1 TRBV6-2/TRBV6-3 13 CASSQLGLGEQFF TGTGCCAGCAGCCAACTAGGACTAGGTGAGCAGTTCTTC
TRBD2 . TRBJ2-1 TRBV6-6 16 CASNPNLGTSLNEQFF TGTGCCAGCAACCCTAACCTCGGGACTAGTCTCAATGAGCAGTTCTTC
TRBD1 once TRBJ2-1 TRBV5-5 16 CASSPFPTGGLNEQFF TGTGCCAGCAGTCCGTTCCCGACAGGGGGCTTAAATGAGCAGTTCTTC
. . TRBJ1-1 TRBV5-1 16 CASRPSGNDRGTEAFF TGCGCCAGCAGGCCCTCCGGAAATGACAGAGGAACTGAAGCTTTCTTT
. . TRBJ1-6 TRBV2 14 CASSRTGTGTPLHF TGTGCCAGCAGCCGAACAGGGACGGGAACACCCCTCCACTTT
. few TRBJ1-6 TRBV7-3 15 CASSSRDGTDSPLHF TGTGCCAGCAGCTCGCGGGACGGAACTGATTCACCCCTCCACTTT
. . TRBJ2-5 TRBV10-3 15 CAISESSGFEETQYF TGTGCCATCAGTGAGTCGTCAGGGTTTGAAGAGACCCAGTACTTC
TRBD1 . TRBJ1-2 TRBV19 14 CASSMDRGNYGYTF TGTGCCAGTTCTATGGACAGGGGGAACTATGGCTACACCTTC
. . TRBJ2-3 TRBV2 15 CAGAVGPESTDTQYF TGTGCCGGGGCGGTCGGGCCAGAAAGCACAGATACGCAGTATTTT
TRBD2 . TRBJ2-3 TRBV28 21 CASRPPGLAGGLLSNTDTQYF TGTGCCAGCAGACCTCCGGGACTAGCGGGAGGTCTGCTATCTAACACAGATACGCAGTATTTT
. few TRBJ1-4 TRBV15 16 CATSLTPGQGSEKLFF TGTGCCACCAGCCTTACGCCAGGGCAGGGGAGTGAAAAACTGTTTTTT
TRBD2 . TRBJ2-7 TRBV7-9 15 CASSARSSGTYEQYF TGTGCCAGCAGCGCTCGAAGTAGCGGGACCTACGAGCAGTACTTC
. . TRBJ2-2 TRBV3-1/TRBV3-2 14 CASSQTANTGELFF TGTGCCAGCAGCCAAACAGCGAACACCGGGGAGCTGTTTTTT
TRBD2 . TRBJ2-3 TRBV19 17 CASSLSGRAVNTDTQYF TGTGCCAGTAGCCTTAGCGGGAGGGCCGTAAATACAGATACGCAGTATTTT
. . TRBJ2-1 TRBV11-3 19 CASSLGGGSGALSYNEQFF TGTGCCAGCAGCTTAGGGGGCGGTAGCGGAGCCCTCTCCTACAATGAGCAGTTCTTC
. . TRBJ2-7 TRBV2 14 CASQTQLSSYEQYF TGTGCCAGCCAGACACAACTTAGCTCCTACGAGCAGTACTTC
TRBD2 . TRBJ2-2 TRBV11-2 15 CASRGKGGSTGELFF TGTGCCAGCAGGGGGAAGGGAGGGAGCACCGGGGAGCTGTTTTTT
. once TRBJ1-1 TRBV10-3 14 CAISDHQARGEAFF TGTGCCATCAGTGACCACCAGGCGCGGGGTGAAGCTTTCTTT
TRBD2 . TRBJ2-5 TRBV9 14 CASSVGGRGETQYF TGTGCCAGCAGCGTGGGAGGGCGCGGGGAGACCCAGTACTTC
TRBD1 few TRBJ1-5 TRBV7-8 14 CASSPGQGSQPQHF TGTGCCAGCAGCCCCGGACAGGGGAGTCAGCCCCAGCATTTT